What follows is one T cell receptor (beta chain) and its context. Its antigen is unknown. No base-level quality is on record; no much larger clone is a single base apart. This specimen comes from a study of OX40 agonist ivuxolimab in advanced cancers. General notes on the study: The costimulatory receptor OX40 (CD134) was targeted by ivuxolimab, a fully human IgG2 agonistic monoclonal antibody. Prior anti-PD-1, anti-PD-L1 or anti-CTLA-4 therapy was permitted, and checkpoint inhibitors had been received by roughly 40% of dose-escalation patients. A male proportion of around 81% and a mean age of about 60 years, ranging from roughly 23 to 79, were recorded for the dose-escalation cohort. The paper covers the monotherapy dose-escalation part of the phase I ivuxolimab trial, which included N of about 50 patients. Of the roughly 51 patients in dose escalation, some 20 had hepatocellular carcinoma, some 15 had melanoma, 9 had renal cell carcinoma and 9 had head and neck cancer. Three dose-escalation patients achieved partial responses, one with hepatocellular carcinoma and two with cutaneous melanoma. Peripheral TCRbeta sequencing was intended to test whether TCR sequence diversity was altered and clonal T-cell expansion was caused by ivuxolimab. Intravenous ivuxolimab was administered to patients every 2 weeks at six dose levels: 0.01, 0.1, 0.3, 1.5, 3 and 10 mg/kg.

Beyond this particular receptor, the publication reports: Low levels of normalized T-cell clonal expansion were also shown by some nonresponding patients. Antigen specificity was not determined for the clonally expanded peripheral T cells. At doses of 0.1 to 3.0 mg/kg, clonal expansion of both CD4+ and CD8+ T cells in blood was seen between baseline and week 6. In the 0.1-3.0 mg/kg groups, partial responders were among the patients with the lowest normalized peripheral clonal expansion, particularly in CD8+ T cells. After ivuxolimab, CD8+ T cells had more expanded clones than CD4+ T cells on average.

Based on the germline V gene, the CDR1 and CDR2 sequences are SNHLY and FYNNEI. Measured from the cysteine to the phenylalanine, the CDR3 is 15 residues long. The entry retains the CDR3 DNA only, 45 bases that are in frame from base 1. V lost 6 bases and J lost 1 base; the stretch between them is 16 bases long. Patients with autoimmune disease history or receiving systemic immunosuppression were excluded from the trial. Peripheral blood for TCR sequencing was collected from all dose cohorts at baseline, on cycle 4 day 1, and on cycle 7 day 1. The samples were drawn from a first-in-human, open-label, multicenter phase I dose-escalation trial of ivuxolimab. The trial enrolled adults with locally advanced or metastatic head and neck squamous cell, hepatocellular, melanoma or renal cell carcinoma. CD4+ and CD8+ T cells were sorted separately from peripheral blood before TCR sequencing. Genomic DNA was extracted from sorted cells for sequencing of the TCRbeta CDR3 region. The immunoSEQ Assay was used for sequencing of TCRbeta CDR3 regions. As stored in TCRdb, this immuneACCESS dataset retains in-frame rearrangements with V and J assigned. A fraction of the clones does not appear; measured against another copy, unresolved V genes explain less than half of the discrepancy, and the remainder lacks a known reason. The sample profile shows around 34,000 clones; about 84% of them were found once. More than 20% of the sample lies in the top ten.

This sample comprised CD4+ or CD8+ T cells sorted from blood, obtained in a trial of the OX40 agonist ivuxolimab. The receptor comes from an adult with an advanced solid tumor such as melanoma, head and neck, liver or kidney cancer. The rearrangement combines TRBV2 with TRBJ2-7; TRBD1 is possibly the D segment (8 matching bases). The DNA sequence is given as TGTGCCAGCAGCCTAAGCGGGACAGGTTCCTACGAGCAGTACTTC. This gives the protein CASSLSGTGSYEQYF. Reference TRBV2 and TRBJ2-7 proteins supply the regions before and after the CDR3; the full variable domain is: EPEVTQTPSHQVTQMGQEVILRCVPISNHLYFYWYRQILGQKVEFLVSFYNNEISEKSEIFDDQFSVERPDGSNFTLKIRSTKLEDSAMYFCASSLSGTGSYEQYFGPGTRLTVT.